This entry describes one T cell receptor beta chain. Its specificity is unknown. The CDR3 consists of 13 residues. The germline V gene encodes CDR1 SSHAT and CDR2 FNYEAQ (reference sequence). V was trimmed by 0 bases and J by 3 bases, leaving 6 bases between them. These data come from a study of cytomegalovirus exposure and HLA in healthy donors. PCR primers comprised 60 Vbeta and 13 Jbeta primers. Clones were read by immunoSEQ multiplex PCR, and TCRdb kept only the in-frame ones, dropping some. The sample has around 150,000 clones; approximately 75% are singletons. Whole-study findings and limits: A prior analysis recorded that most TCR beta V segments were productive about 87% or about 30% of the time.

The receptor was isolated from a man aged 45 to 65 in good health and CMV-seropositive. The chain employs TRBV7-7 and TRBJ2-7; D unresolved. Sequencing was done on a sample of PBMCs. CDR3 nucleotides: TGTGCCAGCAGCTTAGCGCAGAACTACGAGCAGTACTTC. Protein sequence: CASSLAQNYEQYF.